The sequence of this TCR beta chain was determined in a study of blood T cell repertoires in COVID-19. At the level of the study: COVID-19 samples collected from the United States, Italy and Spain covered acute and convalescent phases. Sources were T cells, B-cell-depleted T cells, or PBMCs; the material itself was cDNA or gDNA.

Authors' processing steps: Researchers report that nucleated cell counts were estimated from reference gene primer amplification. Assay used: immunoSEQ multiplex PCR; TCRdb lists only in-frame clones, some missing. The V and J calls and clone size come from that table; D and trimming were worked out from the DNA. Among about 29,000 clones, 80% to 90% were seen once, and the ten largest hold about 15%. The receptor was isolated from a man at least 80 years old with acute or convalescent COVID-19. The source material was peripheral blood.

The CDR3 region has the DNA TGTGCCAGCAGCCATGGGGCAGTATCCTACGAGCAGTACTTC. Translated: CASSHGAVSYEQYF. The chain links TRBV3-1 (or the pseudogene TRBV3-2) to TRBJ2-7, with D perhaps matching TRBD1 (5 bases). Germline V gene data show CDR1 as LGHDT and CDR2 as YNNKEL (reference sequence). CDR3 length: 14 residues. Trimming shortened V by 3 bases and J by 1 base, and 10 bases separated the two germline ends.